Each of the 19 T cell receptor beta chains below was sequenced from the same sample in a study of cytomegalovirus exposure and HLA in healthy donors. Some clones are missing from TCRdb's copy, which holds only in-frame ones; the method was immunoSEQ multiplex PCR. The sample lists under 250,000 clones, less than 90% occurring once. The sample was PBMCs. Source of these receptors: a woman between 18 and 29 years old in good health and CMV-seronegative.

This chain joins TRBV30 and TRBJ1-1; a weak D match, TRBD1 (5 bases). The CDR3 extends over 12 amino acids. Germline values: CDR1 GTSNPN, CDR2 SVGIG (reference sequence). The V end was cut by 4 bases, the J end by 3 bases, with 9 bases between. CDR3 DNA sequence: TGTGCCTGGACCCTGGGGGACACTGAAGCTTTCTTT. Translation: CAWTLGDTEAFF.

This clone was picked up one time. V is TRBV2 and J is TRBJ1-2; a possible D gene is TRBD1 (5 bases). This CDR3 has 14 residues. Germline V lookup: CDR1 SNHLY, CDR2 FYNNEI. The V gene lost 4 bases and the J gene lost 2 bases, with 11 bases spanning the gap. In nucleotides, the CDR3 is TGTGCCAGCAGTGGTGACAGACTCAACTATGGCTACACCTTC. Translation: CASSGDRLNYGYTF.

This chain connects TRBV7-3 to TRBJ2-3; D not certain. V was pared by 8 bases and J by 0 bases, with 12 bases between. Germline CDR1 is SGHTA and CDR2 is FQGTGA. The CDR3 is 14 residues long. CDR3 nucleotide sequence: TGTGCCAGCGCCCGCCTCTCTAGCACAGATACGCAGTATTTT. This translates into CASARLSSTDTQYF.

The genes are TRBV11-2 and TRBJ1-3; no firm D call. Per germline, CDR1 SGHAT and CDR2 FQNNGV. The CDR3 extends over 17 amino acids. V was cut by 4 bases and J by 0 bases, with 16 bases left in between. The CDR3 bases are TGTGCCAGCAGCTCGAGACTGGGATACGTCTCTGGAAACACCATATATTTT. Protein sequence: CASSSRLGYVSGNTIYF.

V and J are TRBV11-3 and TRBJ2-3; the D is unclear. Germline V lookup: CDR1 SGHNT, CDR2 YENEEA. This CDR3 comprises 16 residues. The ends were cut back, 1 base at V and 0 bases at J, with 11 bases in the middle. The CDR3 DNA follows: TGTGCCAGCAGCTTAGGGCAGTCGCTTAGCACAGATACGCAGTATTTT. Translation: CASSLGQSLSTDTQYF.

The chain couples TRBV9 to TRBJ2-2, with a tentative D call TRBD2 (6 bases). The CDR3 consists of 13 residues. Germline CDR1 SGDLS, CDR2 YYNGEE. V lost 7 bases and J lost 4, with 11 bases in between. The CDR3: CASGYGGTGELFF. For the CDR3, the DNA is TGTGCCAGCGGGTACGGGGGCACCGGGGAGCTGTTTTTT.

The DNA of the CDR3 is TGTGCCAGCAGCTTGGCCCTGACAGGGAGGGGCACAGATACGCAGTATTTT. It specifies CASSLALTGRGTDTQYF. The rearrangement uses TRBV5-4 and TRBJ2-3; D could derive from TRBD1 or TRBD2 (7 bases each). The V and J ends lost 0 bases and 1 base respectively, with 15 bases between them. This CDR3 spans 17 amino acids. CDR1 is SGHNT, CDR2 YYREEE, per germline (reference sequence).

In DNA, the CDR3 is TGTGCCAGCAGCCAAGAAGGGGGTTCATGGTCCACTGAAGCTTTCTTT. Translation: CASSQEGGSWSTEAFF. This rearrangement joins TRBV14 to TRBJ1-1; tentative D call: TRBD1 (6 bases). Germline values: CDR1 SGHDN, CDR2 FVKESK. V lost 0 bases and J lost 4, with 15 bases in between. The CDR3 totals 16 residues.

The chain has TRBV27 and TRBJ2-7; TRBD2 matches at 10 bases. CDR3 length: 16 residues. CDR1 and CDR2 from the germline V gene are MNHEY and SMNVEV (reference sequence). The V and J ends lost 8 bases and 7 bases, in that order; junction bases with no gene match: 17. The CDR3: CASVTHGASGSKEQYF. CDR3 bases: TGTGCCAGCGTAACCCACGGGGCTAGCGGGAGTAAAGAGCAGTACTTC.

V is TRBV18 and J is TRBJ2-1; the D is unclear. Between the trimmed V and J ends, which lost 1 base and 0 bases, there was a span of 7 bases. CDR1 is KGHSH, CDR2 LQKENI, per germline. The length of the CDR3 is 15 residues. The CDR3 here is CASSPRRVSYNEQFF. For the CDR3, the DNA is TGTGCCAGCTCACCACGACGGGTCTCCTACAATGAGCAGTTCTTC.

The table lists this clone with a few counts. The chain couples TRBV6-6 to TRBJ1-2, with D perhaps matching TRBD1 (5 bases). Germline CDR1 and CDR2: MNHNY and SVGAGI (reference sequence). The CDR3 is 15 residues long. Trimming removed 6 bases from V and 6 bases from J, with 20 bases in between. CDR3 region: CASRTTSWGEDGYTF. The DNA of the CDR3 is TGTGCCAGCAGAACCACTTCTTGGGGGGAGGATGGCTACACCTTC.

This chain joins TRBV2 and TRBJ2-3; the D is unclear. V lost 2 bases, J lost 7 bases, and 7 bases lay in between. The CDR3 is 12 amino acids. Germline lookup yields CDR1 SNHLY and CDR2 FYNNEI. In nucleotides, the CDR3 is TGTGCCAGCAGTGAATACCTACATACGCAGTATTTT. Amino acid sequence: CASSEYLHTQYF.

This rearrangement joins TRBV7-9 to TRBJ1-1; TRBD1 agrees at 8 bases. The CDR3 loop spans 12 amino acids. Germline values: CDR1 SEHNR, CDR2 FQNEAQ (reference sequence). V trimming: 5 bases; J trimming: 11 bases; junction bases outside the gene matches: 7. The CDR3 loop reads CASSRTGSAAFF. The CDR3 DNA reads as TGTGCCAGCAGCCGGACAGGGTCTGCGGCTTTCTTT.

The CDR3 loop is CASSSGLWSTEAFF. CDR3 bases: TGTGCCAGCAGCTCCGGCCTGTGGAGCACTGAAGCTTTCTTT. This chain joins TRBV9 and TRBJ1-1; unclear D gene. The CDR3 is made up of 14 amino acids. V lost 4 bases and J 4 bases, leaving 14 bases between the germline ends. Per the germline V gene, CDR1 is SGDLS and CDR2 is YYNGEE. Using reference TRBV9 and TRBJ1-1 for the parts outside the CDR3, the full variable domain is DSGVTQTPKHLITATGQRVTLRCSPRSGDLSVYWYQQSLDQGLQFLIQYYNGEERAKGNILERFSAQQFPDLHSELNLSSLELGDSALYFCASSSGLWSTEAFFGQGTRLTVV.

The CDR3 nucleotides are TGTGCCAGCAGCTTAGATTTTAACACTGAAGCTTTCTTT. Amino acids: CASSLDFNTEAFF. This chain joins TRBV11-3 and TRBJ1-1, with D hard to call. Per germline, CDR1 SGHNT and CDR2 YENEEA. The CDR3 covers 13 residues. Between the trimmed V and J ends, which lost 0 bases and 2 bases, there was a span of 4 bases.

This rearrangement joins TRBV5-4 to TRBJ2-7, with D perhaps TRBD2 (6 bases). The length of the CDR3 is 17 residues. The ends were cut back, 1 base at V and 1 base at J, with 18 bases in the middle. Germline V lookup: CDR1 SGHNT, CDR2 YYREEE (reference sequence). As DNA, the CDR3 is TGTGCCAGCAGCTTGAGGAGGGGTCCTGCCTGGTCCTACGAGCAGTACTTC. Amino acids: CASSLRRGPAWSYEQYF.

V and J are TRBV28 and TRBJ2-4, with 7 bases fitting TRBD1. V trimming: 7 bases; J trimming: 3 bases; junction bases outside the gene matches: 9. Germline CDR1 is MDHEN and CDR2 is SYDVKM. The CDR3 covers 15 residues. The CDR3 DNA reads TGTGCCAGCACCTTAACAGGGGTGGGCAAAAACATTCAGTACTTC. As protein: CASTLTGVGKNIQYF.

This clone turned up a few times. J is TRBJ1-2 and V is TRBV6-6; D not certain. CDR1 is MNHNY, CDR2 SVGAGI, per germline (reference sequence). The CDR3 is 11 residues long. V was pared by 4 bases and J by 13 bases, with 13 bases between. In DNA form, the CDR3 reads TGTGCCAGCAGTTCGGACGCGCGAGGCACCTTC. Translated, it gives CASSSDARGTF.

This sequence joins TRBV4-1 and TRBJ2-7; TRBD1 agrees at 7 bases. This CDR3 has 15 amino acids. Germline-derived CDR1 and CDR2 are MGHRA and YSYEKL. J gave up 3 bases and V 3 bases, and 8 bases lay outside the gene matches. As DNA, the CDR3 is TGCGCCAGCAGCCAGGACACAGGGGTTTACTACGAGCAGTACTTC. It translates to CASSQDTGVYYEQYF.